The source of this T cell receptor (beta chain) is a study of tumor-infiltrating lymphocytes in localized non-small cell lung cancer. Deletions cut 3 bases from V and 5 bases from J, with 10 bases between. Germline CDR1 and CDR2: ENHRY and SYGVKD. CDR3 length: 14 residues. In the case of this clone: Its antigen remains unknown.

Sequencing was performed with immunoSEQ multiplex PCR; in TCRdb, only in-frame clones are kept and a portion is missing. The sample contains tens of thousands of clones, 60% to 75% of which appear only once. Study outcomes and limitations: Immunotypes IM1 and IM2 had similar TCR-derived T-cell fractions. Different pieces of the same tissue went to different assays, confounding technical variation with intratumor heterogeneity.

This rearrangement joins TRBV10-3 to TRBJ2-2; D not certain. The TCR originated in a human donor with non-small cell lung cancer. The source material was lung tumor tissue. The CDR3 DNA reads TGTGCCATCAGTGATGGTATCGAGACCGGGGAGCTGTTTTTT. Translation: CAISDGIETGELFF.